This is a list of T cell receptor beta chains from one sample in a study of neurological immune-mediated disorders. Using its own MiXCR run on the 5' RACE reads, TCRdb lists one record per CDR3 protein. Among around 64,000 distinct CDR3 sequences listed, roughly 3.1% were seen once. The sequencing sample was made of PBMCs. Every receptor here comes from a woman aged 50 to 60 with multiple sclerosis. Each CDR3 is given with its conserved first and last residue. A D gene is named only where the DNA matches it firmly.

D	V	J	CDR3
TRBD2	TRBV2	TRBJ2-5	CASGRTSGQETQYF
-	TRBV15	TRBJ1-2	CATSRTGGGYTF
-	TRBV15	TRBJ2-1	CATSRASGTPYNEQFF
-	TRBV9	TRBJ2-3	CASSDGLSTDTQYF
TRBD1	TRBV15	TRBJ1-5	CATSLRDRGHDQPQHF
TRBD2	TRBV10-3	TRBJ2-3	CAIGDPSGRADTQYF
TRBD1	TRBV7-9	TRBJ2-1	CASSLDGQGAFF
-	TRBV6-1	TRBJ2-1	CASSATGFGNEQFF
-	TRBV27	TRBJ1-1	CASRGPGGPEAFF
-	TRBV20-1	TRBJ1-1	CSAEGVHPGRTEAFF
-	TRBV3-1	TRBJ2-2	CASSQEFGSTGELFF
-	TRBV18	TRBJ2-7	CASSPDGAAWQYF
TRBD1	TRBV29-1	TRBJ2-7	CSVSGTGGFLDEQYF
-	TRBV7-2	TRBJ2-1	CASSLAWQGNYNEQFF
-	TRBV5-1	TRBJ2-1	CASSLAERPNEQFF
-	TRBV7-9	TRBJ1-1	CASSTGRRNTEAFF
-	TRBV3-2	TRBJ2-5	CASSGQETQYF
TRBD1	TRBV29-1	TRBJ1-2	CSVTSLGQGLYGYTF
-	TRBV28	TRBJ2-1	CASGGYNEQFF
-	TRBV3-1	TRBJ1-4	CASSQDSFNEKLFF
TRBD1	TRBV20-1	TRBJ1-2	CSAYRTGRNYGYTF
-	TRBV20-1	TRBJ1-2	CSARRQGYDYGYTF
TRBD1	TRBV19	TRBJ1-5	CASSRTGESNQPQHF
-	TRBV7-8	TRBJ1-5	CASSLGGNQHQHF
-	TRBV20-1	TRBJ1-1	CSDAVTGNTEAFF
-	TRBV6-5	TRBJ2-5	CASSLGGPPGIQYF
-	TRBV18	TRBJ1-1	CASSPPAMRAEAFF
-	TRBV15	TRBJ2-6	CATDSGTGSGANVLTF
TRBD1	TRBV5-5	TRBJ1-6	CASSRQGQGNSPLHF
TRBD2	TRBV3-1	TRBJ2-1	CASSQAGLAGGVSYNEQFF
-	TRBV12-3/TRBV12-4	TRBJ2-2	CATSRGRGTEELFF
-	TRBV5-1	TRBJ2-4	CASSSSTGKNIQYF